These 14 T cell receptor beta chains came from one sample sequenced in a study of cytomegalovirus exposure and HLA in healthy donors. The data were produced by immunoSEQ multiplex PCR, yet TCRdb's version contains in-frame clones alone and is incomplete. The table lists 71,000 or so clones, around 95% of them singletons, with approximately 1.5% in the top ten. Specimen: PBMCs. These receptors all come from a man between 18 and 29 years old in good health and CMV-seropositive.

This rearrangement joins TRBV6-6 to TRBJ2-7; 7 bases are shared with TRBD2. The V segment lost 4 bases and the J segment 3 bases; nucleotides outside the gene matches: 3. Germline V gene sequence: CDR1 MNHNY, CDR2 SVGAGI (reference sequence). CDR3 length equals 13 residues. The DNA of the CDR3 is TGTGCCAGCAGTTTTTCGGGAGGCTACGAGCAGTACTTC. Amino acid sequence: CASSFSGGYEQYF.

The genes are TRBV4-2 and TRBJ2-2; 9 bases fit TRBD2. The V segment lost 0 bases and the J segment 4 bases; nucleotides outside the gene matches: 9. Germline loops: CDR1 LGHNA, CDR2 YNFKEQ. The CDR3 is 18 residues long. The CDR3 region is CASSQEKQAGGGTGELFF. The CDR3 coding sequence is TGTGCCAGCAGCCAAGAAAAACAAGCGGGAGGTGGCACCGGGGAGCTGTTTTTT.

The rearrangement links TRBV5-1 to TRBJ1-1; D is possibly TRBD1 (5 bases). There are 14 residues in the CDR3. V shed 1 base and J shed 2 bases, with 9 bases lying between them. Germline CDR1 reads SGHRS; CDR2 reads YFSETQ. CDR3 protein: CASSLQGGNTEAFF. CDR3 DNA: TGCGCCAGCAGCTTGCAGGGTGGAAACACTGAAGCTTTCTTT.

The J gene is TRBJ1-2, the V gene TRBV27; TRBD1 aligns across 9 bases. CDR1 and CDR2 from the germline V gene are MNHEY and SMNVEV (reference sequence). J was trimmed by 5 bases and V by 7 bases; bases with no gene match: 2. CDR3 size: 12 residues. CDR3 region: CASKDRGYGYTF. The CDR3, as DNA: TGTGCCAGCAAGGACAGGGGTTATGGCTACACCTTC.

The chain combines TRBV4-1 with TRBJ2-7, with TRBD2 matching 10 bases. Trimming at V came to 4 bases and at J to 6 bases, leaving 9 bases not matched to a gene. Germline CDR1 MGHRA, CDR2 YSYEKL. CDR3 length: 15 amino acids. CDR3 sequence reads: CASSPLLAGATEQYF. The CDR3 nucleotides are TGCGCCAGCAGCCCCCTTCTAGCGGGGGCTACCGAGCAGTACTTC.

The chain's CDR3 is CASSGIGQPNEKLFF. The CDR3, as DNA: TGTGCCAGCAGCGGGATAGGACAGCCTAATGAAAAACTGTTTTTT. The chain employs TRBV5-6 and TRBJ1-4; tentatively, D is TRBD1 (6 bases). Germline-derived CDR1 and CDR2 are SGHDT and YYEEEE. CDR3 size: 15 residues. Trimming stripped 4 bases from V and 3 bases from J, with 13 bases between.

The CDR3 spells CASSADGGRVYNEQFF. CDR3 DNA sequence: TGCGCCAGCAGCGCGGACGGAGGGAGGGTATACAATGAGCAGTTCTTC. V is TRBV5-1 and J is TRBJ2-1; 7 nucleotides line up with TRBD2. The germline V gene encodes CDR1 SGHRS and CDR2 YFSETQ. V lost 4 bases and J lost 4; bases outside the gene matches: 11. This CDR3 is 16 amino acids long.

This chain joins TRBV14 and TRBJ1-4, with unresolved D. Trimming took 10 bases from V and 4 from J, leaving 13 bases between them. The CDR3 has 13 amino acids. Per germline, CDR1 SGHDN and CDR2 FVKESK. The CDR3 loop is CATRRDYNEKLFF. CDR3 DNA: TGTGCCACACGCCGAGACTATAATGAAAAACTGTTTTTT.

The gene calls are TRBV13 and TRBJ2-7, with 9 nucleotides matching TRBD2. This CDR3 has 15 residues. Looked up from germline, CDR1 is PRHDT and CDR2 is FYEKMQ (reference sequence). Trimming cost V 4 bases and J 5 bases; bases outside gene matches: 9. CDR3: CASSSLRVAGDEQYF. The CDR3 DNA is TGTGCCAGCAGCTCCCTTAGGGTAGCGGGGGACGAGCAGTACTTC.

This chain uses TRBV5-1 with TRBJ1-4; 9 bases line up with TRBD1. This CDR3 contains 16 residues. V gave up 4 bases and J gave up 4 bases; unmatched junction bases: 8. CDR1 is SGHRS, CDR2 YFSETQ, per germline. This CDR3 reads CASSGGPGQGNEKLFF. The CDR3 nucleotides read TGCGCCAGCAGCGGAGGACCGGGACAGGGTAATGAAAAACTGTTTTTT.

J is TRBJ2-5 and V is TRBV4-2; the match to TRBD2 covers 8 bases. The DNA end favors TRBJ2-7, so the J call may be wrong. This CDR3 has 15 residues. Germline CDR1 and CDR2: LGHNA and YNFKEQ. Here the CDR3 reads CASSPSSGFSYEQYF. Written as DNA, the CDR3 is TGTGCCAGCAGCCCTTCTAGCGGGTTCTCCTACGAGCAGTACTTC.

This clone was seen just once. The chain couples TRBV7-8 to TRBJ1-5; D not certain. V lost 1 base, J lost 0 bases, and 10 bases lay in between. This CDR3 contains 16 residues. CDR1 is SGHVS, CDR2 FQNEAQ, per germline. DNA for the CDR3: TGTGCCAGCAGCTTAGAGACATCTCCTAGCAATCAGCCCCAGCATTTT. Translated, it gives CASSLETSPSNQPQHF.

V gene TRBV6-5 combines with J gene TRBJ1-2, with no clear D. The CDR3 sequence is 16 residues long. The V and J ends lost 4 bases and 3 bases respectively, with 18 bases between them. CDR1 and CDR2 from the germline V gene are MNHEY and SVGAGI. CDR3 DNA sequence: TGTGCCAGCAGTTCCCAACGTCGGGCGGACTACTATGGCTACACCTTC. Translation: CASSSQRRADYYGYTF.

CDR3 nucleotide sequence: TGTGCCAGCAGCCCCAGGGGGCGGGGCCAAGAGACCCAGTACTTC. Protein: CASSPRGRGQETQYF. The chain employs TRBV7-9 and TRBJ2-5, with 8 bases identical to TRBD1. This CDR3 spans 15 amino acids. Germline loops: CDR1 SEHNR, CDR2 FQNEAQ (reference sequence). J was trimmed by 1 base and V by 5 bases; bases with no gene match: 6.